These 18 T cell receptor beta chains were all obtained from the same sample, sequenced in a study of T cells in Graves' hyperthyroidism and ophthalmopathy. The source material, RNA transcripts, was used to amplify TCR beta CDR3 regions. The primer set for the first-round RT-PCR of the TCR CDR3 was HTBI. TCRdb ran MiXCR on the multiplex PCR reads and lists one entry per CDR3 protein. The sample has about 300,000 distinct CDR3 sequences; roughly 19% are singletons. Sequenced: blood. All receptors derive from a man in his forties or fifties with Graves' ophthalmopathy.

The chain recombines TRBV9 with TRBJ1-2, with 10 bases fitting TRBD1. The CDR3 extends over 16 amino acids. The germline CDR1 and CDR2 sequences are SGDLS and YYNGEE. V shed 0 bases and J 4 bases; nucleotides not matched to a gene: 6. The DNA of the CDR3 is TGTGCCAGCAGCGTAGCTGGGGGACAGGGGCTCTATGGCTACACCTTC. Translation: CASSVAGGQGLYGYTF.

This clonotype was seen a handful of times. The CDR3 bases are TGTGCCAGCAACCCCGGGACAGGCACAGATACGCAGTATTTT. This encodes CASNPGTGTDTQYF. J is TRBJ2-3 and V is TRBV7-3; 7 bases match TRBD1. Germline values: CDR1 SGHTA, CDR2 FQGTGA. J lost 1 base, V lost 7 bases, and 5 bases had no gene match. The CDR3 contains 14 residues.

The rearrangement uses TRBV6-2 or TRBV6-3 and TRBJ2-1, with TRBD2 matching 8 bases. This CDR3 spans 16 amino acids. The germline CDR1 and CDR2 sequences are MNHEY and SVGEGT. Trimming cost V 0 bases and J 4 bases; bases outside gene matches: 5. The CDR3 here is CASSYSASGLYNEQFF. As DNA, the CDR3 is TGTGCCAGCAGTTACTCAGCTAGCGGGCTTTACAATGAGCAGTTCTTC.

Only a few counts were recorded for this clonotype. This chain links TRBV5-6 with TRBJ1-1, with a weak D call TRBD1 (6 bases). V lost 3 bases, J lost 8 bases, and 14 bases lay in between. Germline V lookup: CDR1 SGHDT, CDR2 YYEEEE. The CDR3 loop spans 13 amino acids. The CDR3 DNA is TGTGCCAGCAGCTCAACAGGGACCTCGGAAGCTTTCTTT. It is translated as CASSSTGTSEAFF.

This clonotype was seen a single time. The chain recombines TRBV6-2 or TRBV6-3 with TRBJ2-1; the D call may be TRBD1 or TRBD2 (7 bases each). V dropped 2 bases and J dropped 6 bases, with 14 bases sitting between them. The CDR3 covers 15 residues. CDR1 is MNHEY and CDR2 is SVGEGT in the germline V gene. The CDR3 spells CASSYDSRGGNEQFF. The CDR3 coding sequence is TGTGCCAGCAGTTACGATAGCAGGGGGGGCAATGAGCAGTTCTTC.

In this sample, this clonotype turned up a few times. DNA for the CDR3: TGTGCCAGCAGCTCCAGAACCCCCCACCGGGACAGGGGCCCAGATACGCAGTATTTT. It translates to CASSSRTPHRDRGPDTQYF. The V call is TRBV7-9, the J call TRBJ2-3; 10 bases map to TRBD1. V lost 4 bases and J lost 4; bases outside the gene matches: 17. The germline V gene has CDR1 SEHNR and CDR2 FQNEAQ (reference sequence). The CDR3 contains 19 residues.

This clonotype was picked up many times. V and J are TRBV7-2 and TRBJ2-3; 7 bases are shared with TRBD1. The ends lost 6 bases at V and 5 bases at J; junction bases unmatched: 14. This CDR3 is 16 amino acids long. The germline CDR1 and CDR2 sequences are SGHTA and FQGNSA. CDR3 sequence: CASRPSGTAAIDTQYF. The CDR3 nucleotides read TGTGCCAGCAGACCTTCCGGGACAGCAGCCATAGATACGCAGTATTTT.

This clonotype was counted between two and nine times. The chain combines TRBV7-9 with TRBJ2-5, with D tentatively TRBD2 (6 bases). V lost 3 bases, J lost 4 bases, and 12 bases lay in between. The CDR3 length is 14 residues. From germline, CDR1 is SEHNR and CDR2 FQNEAQ (reference sequence). The CDR3 reads CASSLGTLGETQYF. CDR3 bases: TGTGCCAGCAGCTTGGGGACTTTGGGAGAGACCCAGTACTTC.

CDR3 nucleotides: TGTGCCAGCAGCCGATCGGCGTATAGCAATCAGCCCCAGCATTTT. Protein product: CASSRSAYSNQPQHF. The rearrangement uses TRBV7-2 and TRBJ1-5, with D unclear. The CDR3 runs 15 residues. Looked up from germline, CDR1 is SGHTA and CDR2 is FQGNSA. Trimming shortened V by 5 bases and J by 0 bases, and 11 bases separated the two germline ends.

The chain is built from TRBV2 and TRBJ1-1; D is perhaps TRBD1 (5 bases). The CDR3 contains 14 residues. Trimming pared 5 bases from V and 11 bases from J, leaving 21 bases between. The germline gives CDR1 SNHLY, CDR2 FYNNEI. In nucleotides, the CDR3 is TGTGCCAGCAGTAGACGGGACTCCCAGGGATTGGCTTTCTTT. Translated: CASSRRDSQGLAFF. The complete variable domain, with remaining parts taken from reference TRBV2 and TRBJ1-1, reads EPEVTQTPSHQVTQMGQEVILRCVPISNHLYFYWYRQILGQKVEFLVSFYNNEISEKSEIFDDQFSVERPDGSNFTLKIRSTKLEDSAMYFCASSRRDSQGLAFFGQGTRLTVV.

The V call is TRBV30, the J call TRBJ2-7, with D unresolved. Per germline, CDR1 GTSNPN and CDR2 SVGIG (reference sequence). This CDR3 is 14 amino acids long. V lost 1 base, J lost 2 bases, and 12 bases lay in between. CDR3 in DNA: TGTGCCTGGAGTGGAGGATTGGGGACCTACGAGCAGTACTTC. This translates into CAWSGGLGTYEQYF. The full variable domain, its missing parts supplied by reference TRBV30 and TRBJ2-7, is SQTIHQWPATLVQPVGSPLSLECTVEGTSNPNLYWYRQAAGRGLQLLFYSVGIGQISSEVPQNLSASRPQDRQFILSSKKLLLSDSGFYLCAWSGGLGTYEQYFGPGTRLTVT.

This clonotype was counted ten times or more. This sequence joins TRBV20-1 and TRBJ2-1; D might be TRBD1 or TRBD2, each matching 5 bases. The CDR3 loop spans 12 amino acids. Between the trimmed V and J ends, which lost 5 bases and 7 bases, there was a span of 12 bases. Germline V gene sequence: CDR1 DFQATT, CDR2 SNEGSKA (reference sequence). CDR3 protein: CSAPLWGNEQFF. In DNA, the CDR3 is TGCAGTGCTCCCCTTTGGGGGAATGAGCAGTTCTTC.

The chain joins TRBV7-9 to TRBJ1-1; tentatively, D is TRBD1 (5 bases). The CDR3 has 13 residues. Germline V lookup: CDR1 SEHNR, CDR2 FQNEAQ (reference sequence). V lost 4 bases and J 10 bases, leaving 16 bases between the germline ends. CDR3 protein: CASSSGTGVRAFF. The CDR3 region has the DNA TGTGCCAGCAGCTCCGGGACCGGGGTGAGAGCTTTCTTT.

This clonotype has at least ten counts. The CDR3 region has the DNA TGTGCCTGGGAGGGGAGGGGGCAGGGAATTGAGCAGTACTTC. The encoded protein is CAWEGRGQGIEQYF. V and J are TRBV30 and TRBJ2-7; either TRBD1 or TRBD2 may fit D (7 bases each). The germline V gene encodes CDR1 GTSNPN and CDR2 SVGIG (reference sequence). This CDR3 region has 14 residues. V lost 5 bases and J 7 bases, leaving 21 bases between the germline ends.

This clonotype was counted many times. This chain uses TRBV11-2 with TRBJ2-5; D is uncertain. The CDR3 loop spans 15 amino acids. Trimming left V 1 base short and J 7 bases short, with 16 bases between. Germline lookup yields CDR1 SGHAT and CDR2 FQNNGV. The CDR3 sequence: CASSLAFDQRGTQYF. In nucleotides, the CDR3 is TGTGCCAGCAGCTTAGCATTCGACCAGCGTGGGACCCAGTACTTC.

The gene calls are TRBV11-1 and TRBJ1-1, with 9 bases that match TRBD1. V lost 7 bases to trimming and J lost 1 base; unmatched junction nucleotides: 7. This CDR3 is 15 amino acids long. Per germline, CDR1 SGHAT and CDR2 FQDESV (reference sequence). CDR3 protein: CASNTGGARNTEAFF. The CDR3 DNA follows: TGTGCCAGCAACACAGGGGGCGCAAGGAACACTGAAGCTTTCTTT.

The V call is TRBV6-1, the J call TRBJ1-2; D is perhaps TRBD1 (5 bases). V was trimmed by 8 bases and J by 5 bases, leaving 18 bases between them. Germline CDR1 is MNHNS and CDR2 is SASEGT. The CDR3 runs to 14 residues. The CDR3 DNA is TGTGCCAGCGGGGCTCGGGGCAGATCTTATGGCTACACCTTC. This encodes CASGARGRSYGYTF.

In the case of this clonotype: It may be a read error: a sequence one base away is much more abundant. It is unclear where the CDR3 begins or ends on the DNA, so no DNA is shown, and the CDR3 is as TCRdb lists it. The chain recombines TRBV2 with TRBJ1-1; TRBD1, as called in the table, went unchecked against the DNA. The CDR3 sequence runs 13 residues, both termini included. Germline CDR1 is SNHLY and CDR2 is FYNNEI. The CDR3 reads CTSSFGQGAGTFF.